These T cell receptor beta chains were read from a single sample in a study of T cell changes during pregnancy in multiple sclerosis. The repertoire was sequenced with immunoSEQ multiplex PCR; TCRdb's copy has only in-frame clones and lacks some. The sample gives roughly 56,000 clones, roughly 86% of which show up once; more than 1.5% is in the top ten. The specimen comprised peripheral blood, sampled in the first trimester of pregnancy. These receptor sequences come from a female donor with multiple sclerosis, enrolled in a pregnancy study. The CDR3 runs from the conserved cysteine through the conserved F or W. The D gene is left open where the match is weak. Part of the rows lack a size; the others show once, few, many or a class for expanded clones.

- | TRBJ2-5 | TRBD2 | TRBV5-1 | CASSLRREGSETQYF | TGCGCCAGCAGCTTGAGGAGGGAGGGGAGTGAGACCCAGTACTTC
- | TRBJ1-1 | TRBD1 | TRBV7-2 | CASSPGDRDPEAFF | TGTGCCAGCAGCCCGGGGGACAGGGACCCTGAAGCTTTCTTT
- | TRBJ2-5 | TRBD1 | TRBV19 | CASSPDRGITETQYF | TGTGCCAGTAGCCCTGACAGGGGGATTACAGAGACCCAGTACTTC
few | TRBJ2-2 | TRBD2 | TRBV9 | CASSVESEGTSGNTGELFF | TGTGCCAGCAGCGTAGAGTCGGAGGGGACTAGCGGGAACACCGGGGAGCTGTTTTTT
- | TRBJ2-7 | TRBD2 | TRBV29-1 | CSVAQEGLASYEQYF | TGCAGCGTGGCTCAAGAGGGACTAGCATCCTACGAGCAGTACTTC
- | TRBJ1-4 | - | TRBV23-1 | CASSQSGSQGEGVSEKLFF | TGCGCCAGCAGTCAATCGGGGTCTCAAGGGGAGGGAGTCAGTGAAAAACTGTTTTTT
- | TRBJ1-5 | TRBD1 | TRBV6-1 | CASRVTGLSNQPQHF | TGTGCCAGCAGAGTGACAGGGCTTAGCAATCAGCCCCAGCATTTT
- | TRBJ2-1 | - | TRBV6-5 | CASSSLPVSSYNEQFF | TGTGCCAGCAGTTCCCTTCCGGTAAGCTCCTACAATGAGCAGTTCTTC
- | TRBJ1-2 | - | TRBV11-2 | CASSWESDGYTF | TGTGCCAGCAGCTGGGAGTCGGATGGCTACACCTTC
- | TRBJ1-5 | - | TRBV6-5 | CASSDGNQPQHF | TGTGCCAGCAGCGACGGGAATCAGCCCCAGCATTTT
- | TRBJ2-5 | - | TRBV28 | CASSSTGVQETQYF | TGTGCCAGCAGTTCTACAGGCGTCCAAGAGACCCAGTACTTC
- | TRBJ2-1 | TRBD2 | TRBV11-2 | CASSPAPSGKYNEQFF | TGTGCCAGCAGCCCCGCCCCTAGCGGGAAATACAATGAGCAGTTCTTC
- | TRBJ1-5 | TRBD1 | TRBV6-1 | CASTGQVSPQHF | TGTGCCAGCACGGGACAGGTATCGCCCCAGCATTTT
- | TRBJ2-3 | - | TRBV10-2 | CASSEPFRRDTQYF | TGCGCCAGCAGTGAGCCCTTTAGGAGAGATACGCAGTATTTT
- | TRBJ2-3 | - | TRBV5-6 | CASSLYGSDTQYF | TGTGCCAGCAGCCTGTACGGGAGTGATACGCAGTATTTT
- | TRBJ1-1 | TRBD1 | TRBV7-9 | CASSSGTGGTEAFF | TGTGCCAGCAGCTCCGGGACAGGGGGCACTGAAGCTTTCTTT
- | TRBJ2-1 | - | TRBV19 | CASTMGIADNEQFF | TGTGCCAGTACCATGGGGATAGCGGACAATGAGCAGTTCTTC
- | TRBJ1-2 | TRBD1 | TRBV2 | CASSSDRGYGYTF | TGTGCCAGCAGTTCAGACAGGGGGTATGGCTACACCTTC
- | TRBJ2-1 | TRBD2 | TRBV10-2 | CASSVPSGREVRNEQFF | TGCGCCAGCAGTGTACCTAGCGGGAGGGAGGTGCGGAATGAGCAGTTCTTC
- | TRBJ2-7 | - | TRBV18 | CASSPRGAVAYEQYF | TGTGCCAGCTCACCTCGAGGCGCGGTTGCCTACGAGCAGTACTTC
- | TRBJ2-1 | TRBD2 | TRBV27 | CASSSGRLAGGNEQFF | TGTGCCAGCAGTTCCGGAAGACTAGCGGGAGGGAATGAGCAGTTCTTC
once | TRBJ2-5 | - | TRBV5-1 | CASSRVATPKTAQETQYF | TGCGCCAGCAGCCGCGTCGCTACCCCAAAGACAGCTCAAGAGACCCAGTACTTC
once | TRBJ2-7 | TRBD1 | TRBV5-4 | CASSLGTGVFDEQYF | TGTGCCAGCAGCCTAGGGACAGGGGTGTTCGACGAGCAGTACTTC
- | TRBJ2-2 | TRBD2 | TRBV7-6 | CASSLGPLGGSLNTGELFF | TGTGCCAGCAGCTTAGGTCCCCTCGGCGGGAGCCTTAACACCGGGGAGCTGTTTTTT
- | TRBJ2-7 | TRBD1 | TRBV7-9 | CASSRDRGESYEQYF | TGTGCCAGCAGCCGGGACAGGGGCGAAAGCTACGAGCAGTACTTC
- | TRBJ2-3 | - | TRBV7-3 | CASSPTSTDTQYF | TGTGCCAGCAGCCCCACAAGCACAGATACGCAGTATTTT
- | TRBJ2-1 | TRBD2 | TRBV30 | CAWSVRWGREDEQFF | TGTGCCTGGAGTGTACGTTGGGGGAGGGAGGATGAGCAGTTCTTC
once | TRBJ2-7 | TRBD2 | TRBV28 | CASTSPGLAALSYYEQYF | TGTGCCAGCACTTCTCCGGGACTAGCGGCCCTCTCTTACTACGAGCAGTACTTC
- | TRBJ1-1 | TRBD1 | TRBV28 | CASSGGDRGRDTEAFF | TGTGCCAGCAGTGGGGGGGACAGGGGCCGGGACACTGAAGCTTTCTTT
- | TRBJ2-1 | TRBD2 | TRBV7-9 | CASSLMGLAIYNEQFF | TGTGCCAGCAGCTTAATGGGACTAGCGATTTACAATGAGCAGTTCTTC
- | TRBJ2-7 | TRBD2 | TRBV19 | CASSEAGTNLAEQYF | TGTGCCAGTAGTGAAGCCGGGACTAACCTTGCGGAGCAGTACTTC
- | TRBJ2-3 | TRBD1 | TRBV5-1 | CASRPGTGGTDTQYF | TGCGCCAGCAGGCCAGGGACAGGGGGAACAGATACGCAGTATTTT
- | TRBJ1-1 | - | TRBV4-1 | CASSQGWLTEAFF | TGCGCCAGCAGCCAAGGTTGGCTCACTGAAGCTTTCTTT
- | TRBJ1-3 | - | TRBV7-3 | CASSYGGSTGNTIYF | TGTGCCAGCAGCTACGGGGGTAGCACTGGAAACACCATATATTTT
- | TRBJ2-2 | TRBD1 | TRBV10-1 | CASSGGQGATGELFF | TGCGCCAGCAGTGGCGGACAGGGGGCAACCGGGGAGCTGTTTTTT
- | TRBJ1-3 | - | TRBV9 | CASSVGGRSISGNTIYF | TGTGCCAGCAGCGTAGGGGGCAGGTCAATCTCCGGAAACACCATATATTTT
- | TRBJ2-7 | TRBD1 | TRBV5-1 | CASSVPGQGSYEQYF | TGCGCCAGCAGCGTACCGGGACAGGGCTCCTACGAGCAGTACTTC
few | TRBJ1-1 | - | TRBV11-2 | CASSKTGRTEAFF | TGTGCCAGCAGTAAGACAGGTCGGACTGAAGCTTTCTTT
- | TRBJ2-2 | TRBD1 | TRBV10-3 | CAISGTGGGLNTGELFF | TGTGCCATCAGTGGGACAGGGGGCGGTCTGAACACCGGGGAGCTGTTTTTT
few | TRBJ2-6 | - | TRBV4-3 | CASSHGWGTAGVESGANVLTF | TGCGCCAGCAGCCACGGGTGGGGGACAGCGGGTGTGGAGTCTGGGGCCAACGTCCTGACTTTC
once | TRBJ2-2 | TRBD2 | TRBV11-3 | CASSPLASGSNTGELFF | TGTGCCAGCAGCCCTCTTGCTAGCGGGTCGAACACCGGGGAGCTGTTTTTT
- | TRBJ2-5 | TRBD2 | TRBV4-1 | CASSPSPYRTSGQETQYF | TGCGCCAGCAGTCCTTCGCCTTATAGGACTAGCGGTCAAGAGACCCAGTACTTC
- | TRBJ2-3 | TRBD2 | TRBV4-1 | CASSRGTSGGTDTQYF | TGCGCCAGCAGCCGGGGGACTAGCGGGGGCACAGATACGCAGTATTTT
- | TRBJ2-7 | - | TRBV4-1 | CASSQDWGGNGYEQYF | TGCGCCAGCAGCCAAGATTGGGGCGGCAACGGGTACGAGCAGTACTTC
few | TRBJ1-1 | - | TRBV7-2 | CASSLGSVNTEAFF | TGTGCCAGCAGCTTAGGTTCGGTGAACACTGAAGCTTTCTTT
- | TRBJ1-5 | - | TRBV6-1 | CASSREQGSNQPQHF | TGTGCCAGCAGCCGAGAACAGGGAAGCAATCAGCCCCAGCATTTT
- | TRBJ2-4 | - | TRBV15 | CATSGSSRQGNILAKNIQYF | TGTGCCACCAGCGGCTCGTCGAGGCAGGGGAATATCCTAGCCAAAAACATTCAGTACTTC
- | TRBJ2-2 | - | TRBV5-1 | CASSKGRTNTGELFF | TGCGCCAGCAGCAAGGGGCGGACGAACACCGGGGAGCTGTTTTTT
- | TRBJ2-3 | - | TRBV18 | CASSPTPPLGVTDTQYF | TGTGCCAGCTCACCAACCCCCCCGCTCGGGGTCACAGATACGCAGTATTTT
- | TRBJ1-3 | - | TRBV18 | CASSLLPGYGNTIYF | TGTGCCAGCTCACTTTTGCCAGGGTACGGAAACACCATATATTTT
- | TRBJ2-4 | - | TRBV7-9 | CASSLDTRALNIQYF | TGTGCCAGCAGCTTAGACACCAGGGCTCTGAACATTCAGTACTTC
- | TRBJ1-2 | TRBD1 | TRBV28 | CASSSGTGRTPRGYTF | TGTGCCAGCAGTTCCGGGACAGGGAGGACCCCGAGGGGCTACACCTTC
- | TRBJ2-5 | TRBD2 | TRBV30 | CAWSGSGLGEQETQYF | TGTGCCTGGAGTGGGTCGGGACTAGGGGAACAAGAGACCCAGTACTTC
- | TRBJ2-2 | - | TRBV4-1 | CASSQEGGHRNTGELFF | TGCGCCAGCAGCCAAGAGGGCGGGCACCGAAACACCGGGGAGCTGTTTTTT
- | TRBJ1-2 | - | TRBV10-3 | CAISESRGSNYGYTF | TGTGCCATCAGTGAGTCGCGGGGGAGCAACTATGGCTACACCTTC
once | TRBJ2-7 | TRBD2 | TRBV13 | CASSLTLGTSGSSYEQYF | TGTGCCAGCAGCCTTACTTTAGGGACTAGCGGGTCGTCCTACGAGCAGTACTTC
- | TRBJ1-2 | TRBD1 | TRBV2 | CASSVGPGQYGYTF | TGTGCCAGCAGTGTCGGTCCGGGACAGTATGGCTACACCTTC
- | TRBJ2-2 | - | TRBV4-3 | CASSQAYIETHGELFF | TGCGCCAGCAGCCAAGCGTATATTGAGACTCACGGGGAGCTGTTTTTT